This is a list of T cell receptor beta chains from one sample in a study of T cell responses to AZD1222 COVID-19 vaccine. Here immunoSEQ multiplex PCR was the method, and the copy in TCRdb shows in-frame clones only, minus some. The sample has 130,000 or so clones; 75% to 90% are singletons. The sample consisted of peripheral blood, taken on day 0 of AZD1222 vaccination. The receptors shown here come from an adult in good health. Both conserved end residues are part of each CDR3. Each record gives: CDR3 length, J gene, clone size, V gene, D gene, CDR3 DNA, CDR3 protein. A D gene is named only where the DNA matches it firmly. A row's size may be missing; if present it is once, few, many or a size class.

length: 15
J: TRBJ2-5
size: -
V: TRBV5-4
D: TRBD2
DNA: TGTGCCAGCAGCTTGCGACTAGCGGGGGGAGAGACCCAGTACTTC
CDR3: CASSLRLAGGETQYF

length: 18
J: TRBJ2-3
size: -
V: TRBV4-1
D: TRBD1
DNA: TGCGCCAGCAGCCAAAGAGGTTATTCGGGACAGGAGACAGATACGCAGTATTTT
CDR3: CASSQRGYSGQETDTQYF

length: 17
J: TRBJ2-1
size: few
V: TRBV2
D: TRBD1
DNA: TGTGCCAGCCGCGTTATAGGTCCGGGACAGGTGGGAAGTGAGCAGTTCTTC
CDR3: CASRVIGPGQVGSEQFF

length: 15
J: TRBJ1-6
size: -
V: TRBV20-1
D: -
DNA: TGCAGTGCTAGTGGGAGTAACTCCTATAATTCACCCCTCCACTTT
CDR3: CSASGSNSYNSPLHF

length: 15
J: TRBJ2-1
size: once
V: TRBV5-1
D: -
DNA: TGCGCCAGCAGCTTGATGGTCGGGGGTGAGTTCAGCAGGTTCTTC
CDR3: CASSLMVGGEFSRFF

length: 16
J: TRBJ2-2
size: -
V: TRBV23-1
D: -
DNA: TGCGCCAGCAGTCGGGGCCCAGGGTTCCCCACCGGGGAGCTGTTTTTT
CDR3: CASSRGPGFPTGELFF

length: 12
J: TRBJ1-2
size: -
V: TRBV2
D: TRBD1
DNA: TGTGCCAGCGGGACAGGGGTCTGGCCCTACACCTTC
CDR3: CASGTGVWPYTF

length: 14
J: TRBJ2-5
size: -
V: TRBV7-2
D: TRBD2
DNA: TGTGCCAGCAGCAAAGGACTAGCGGAAGAGACCCAGTACTTC
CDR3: CASSKGLAEETQYF

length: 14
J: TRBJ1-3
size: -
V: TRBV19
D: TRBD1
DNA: TGTGCCAGTAGTACACCCGGGACAGGGGCCACCATATATTTT
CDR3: CASSTPGTGATIYF

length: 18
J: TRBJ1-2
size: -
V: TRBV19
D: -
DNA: TGTGCCAGTAGCCGGATGGGGCAGGTTGATGTTCGCGTGAATGGCTACACCTTC
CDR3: CASSRMGQVDVRVNGYTF

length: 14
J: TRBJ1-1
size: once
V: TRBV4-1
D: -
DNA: TGCGCCAGCAGCCAAGAGGTGGGGGTCACTGAAGCTTTCTTT
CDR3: CASSQEVGVTEAFF

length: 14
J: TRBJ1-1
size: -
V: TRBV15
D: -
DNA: TGTGCCACCAGCGGGGGGAGGAAGGACACTGAAGCTTTCTTT
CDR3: CATSGGRKDTEAFF

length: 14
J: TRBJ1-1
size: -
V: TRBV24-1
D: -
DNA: TGTGCCACCAGTGACTTAACTACGCGCAAGGGAGCTTTCTTT
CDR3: CATSDLTTRKGAFF

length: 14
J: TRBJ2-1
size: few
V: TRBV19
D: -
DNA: TGTGCCAGTAGCAAACAGGGTTCCTACAATGAGCAGTTCTTC
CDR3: CASSKQGSYNEQFF

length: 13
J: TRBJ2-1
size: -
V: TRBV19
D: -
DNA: TGTGCCAGTAGTAGTGGGGGGGCCAATGAGCAGTTCTTC
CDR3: CASSSGGANEQFF

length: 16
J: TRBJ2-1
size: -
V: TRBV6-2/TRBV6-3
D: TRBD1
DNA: TGTGCCAGCAGTTACGGGGATTGGGACAGGGTGCATGAGCAGTTCTTC
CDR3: CASSYGDWDRVHEQFF

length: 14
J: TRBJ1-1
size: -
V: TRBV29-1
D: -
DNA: TGCAGCGTTTTTCATCCCCGCATGAACACTGAAGCTTTCTTT
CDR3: CSVFHPRMNTEAFF

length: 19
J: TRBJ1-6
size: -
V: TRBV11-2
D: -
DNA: TGTGCCAGCAGCTTGGCACCTCAGGGGCCGAGCTCCTATAATTCACCCCTCCACTTT
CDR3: CASSLAPQGPSSYNSPLHF

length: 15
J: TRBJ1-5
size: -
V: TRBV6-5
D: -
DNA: TGTGCCAGCAGTTTCCAGGGGACGGGAAATCAGCCCCAGCATTTT
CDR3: CASSFQGTGNQPQHF

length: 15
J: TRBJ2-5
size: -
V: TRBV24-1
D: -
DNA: TGTGCCACCAGTGATTCTGGACGGATACAAGAGACCCAGTACTTC
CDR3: CATSDSGRIQETQYF

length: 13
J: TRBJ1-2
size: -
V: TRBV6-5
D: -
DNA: TGTGCCAGCAGACCAGATTGGAACTATGGCTACACCTTC
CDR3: CASRPDWNYGYTF

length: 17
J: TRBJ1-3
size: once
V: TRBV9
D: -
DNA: TGTGCCAGCAGCGTAGAGGGGGGCCCTCGCTCTGGAAACACCATATATTTT
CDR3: CASSVEGGPRSGNTIYF

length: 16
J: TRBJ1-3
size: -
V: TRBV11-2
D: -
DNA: TGTGCCAGCAGCTTAGATTCTTGGAACTCTGGAAACACCATATATTTT
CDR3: CASSLDSWNSGNTIYF

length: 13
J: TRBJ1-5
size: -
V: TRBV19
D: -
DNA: TGTGCCAGTAGTACCGCAGGGCCCTACCCCCAGCATTTT
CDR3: CASSTAGPYPQHF

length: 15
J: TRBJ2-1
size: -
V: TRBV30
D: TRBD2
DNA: TGTGCCTGGAGTGTAGAGCGGGGGGCCATCAATGAGCAGTTCTTC
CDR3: CAWSVERGAINEQFF

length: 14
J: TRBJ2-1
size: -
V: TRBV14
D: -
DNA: TGTGCCAGCAGCCCCCCCGAGACAAGGAATGAGCAGTTCTTC
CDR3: CASSPPETRNEQFF

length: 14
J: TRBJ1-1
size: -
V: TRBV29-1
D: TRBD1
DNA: TGCAGCGTTTACAGGGGATCCTTTGTCACTGAAGCTTTCTTT
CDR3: CSVYRGSFVTEAFF

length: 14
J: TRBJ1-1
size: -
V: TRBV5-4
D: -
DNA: TGTGCCAGCACCCTTGACCAGTCGAACACTGAAGCTTTCTTT
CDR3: CASTLDQSNTEAFF

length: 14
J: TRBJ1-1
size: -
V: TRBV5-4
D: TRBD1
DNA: TGTGCCAGCAGCTTGGCGGGACAGGGGAACGAAGCTTTCTTT
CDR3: CASSLAGQGNEAFF

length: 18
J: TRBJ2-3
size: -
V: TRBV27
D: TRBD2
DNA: TGTACCAGCAGTTTAAAGGATAGCGGGGGGCCTCGCACAGATACGCAGTATTTT
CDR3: CTSSLKDSGGPRTDTQYF

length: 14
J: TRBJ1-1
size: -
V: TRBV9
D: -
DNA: TGTGCCAGCAGCGTAGGCAGGTTGAACACTGAAGCTTTCTTT
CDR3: CASSVGRLNTEAFF

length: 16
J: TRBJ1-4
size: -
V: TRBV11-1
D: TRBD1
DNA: TGTGCCAGCAGCCGAGGGACGGGACAGGGAAACGAAAAACTGTTTTTT
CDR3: CASSRGTGQGNEKLFF

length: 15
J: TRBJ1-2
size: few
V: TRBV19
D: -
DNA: TGTGCCAGTAGTCCAAGGTCGGGGAGTGACTATGGCTACACCTTC
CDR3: CASSPRSGSDYGYTF

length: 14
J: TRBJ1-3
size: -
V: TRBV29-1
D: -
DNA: TGCAGCGTTTCCCAGGGCCCCACTGGAAACACCATATATTTT
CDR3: CSVSQGPTGNTIYF

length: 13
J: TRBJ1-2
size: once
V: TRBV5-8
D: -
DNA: TGTGCCAGCAGCTTGGGGGTGTTCTATGGCTACACCTTC
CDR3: CASSLGVFYGYTF